The clone carrying this T cell receptor beta chain is termed medium-sized. The source of the sample is a study of CD8 T cells in ankylosing spondylitis. TCRdb analysed the 5' RACE reads with MiXCR anew, one entry per CDR3 protein. The data show about 36,000 distinct CDR3 sequences, about an eighth seen once. CDR1 is SGHDT, CDR2 YYEEEE, per germline. V dropped 2 bases and J dropped 9 bases, with 9 bases sitting between them. The CDR3 length is 12 residues. The sequenced sample consisted of synovial fluid, either unsorted or a sorted T cell fraction (not recorded which). This sequence was found in a male donor with ankylosing spondylitis. The chain is built from TRBV5-6 and TRBJ1-5, with D possibly matching TRBD1 (6 bases). CDR3: CASSLGGLPQHF. In DNA, the CDR3 is TGTGCCAGCAGCTTAGGGGGGCTGCCCCAGCATTTT.